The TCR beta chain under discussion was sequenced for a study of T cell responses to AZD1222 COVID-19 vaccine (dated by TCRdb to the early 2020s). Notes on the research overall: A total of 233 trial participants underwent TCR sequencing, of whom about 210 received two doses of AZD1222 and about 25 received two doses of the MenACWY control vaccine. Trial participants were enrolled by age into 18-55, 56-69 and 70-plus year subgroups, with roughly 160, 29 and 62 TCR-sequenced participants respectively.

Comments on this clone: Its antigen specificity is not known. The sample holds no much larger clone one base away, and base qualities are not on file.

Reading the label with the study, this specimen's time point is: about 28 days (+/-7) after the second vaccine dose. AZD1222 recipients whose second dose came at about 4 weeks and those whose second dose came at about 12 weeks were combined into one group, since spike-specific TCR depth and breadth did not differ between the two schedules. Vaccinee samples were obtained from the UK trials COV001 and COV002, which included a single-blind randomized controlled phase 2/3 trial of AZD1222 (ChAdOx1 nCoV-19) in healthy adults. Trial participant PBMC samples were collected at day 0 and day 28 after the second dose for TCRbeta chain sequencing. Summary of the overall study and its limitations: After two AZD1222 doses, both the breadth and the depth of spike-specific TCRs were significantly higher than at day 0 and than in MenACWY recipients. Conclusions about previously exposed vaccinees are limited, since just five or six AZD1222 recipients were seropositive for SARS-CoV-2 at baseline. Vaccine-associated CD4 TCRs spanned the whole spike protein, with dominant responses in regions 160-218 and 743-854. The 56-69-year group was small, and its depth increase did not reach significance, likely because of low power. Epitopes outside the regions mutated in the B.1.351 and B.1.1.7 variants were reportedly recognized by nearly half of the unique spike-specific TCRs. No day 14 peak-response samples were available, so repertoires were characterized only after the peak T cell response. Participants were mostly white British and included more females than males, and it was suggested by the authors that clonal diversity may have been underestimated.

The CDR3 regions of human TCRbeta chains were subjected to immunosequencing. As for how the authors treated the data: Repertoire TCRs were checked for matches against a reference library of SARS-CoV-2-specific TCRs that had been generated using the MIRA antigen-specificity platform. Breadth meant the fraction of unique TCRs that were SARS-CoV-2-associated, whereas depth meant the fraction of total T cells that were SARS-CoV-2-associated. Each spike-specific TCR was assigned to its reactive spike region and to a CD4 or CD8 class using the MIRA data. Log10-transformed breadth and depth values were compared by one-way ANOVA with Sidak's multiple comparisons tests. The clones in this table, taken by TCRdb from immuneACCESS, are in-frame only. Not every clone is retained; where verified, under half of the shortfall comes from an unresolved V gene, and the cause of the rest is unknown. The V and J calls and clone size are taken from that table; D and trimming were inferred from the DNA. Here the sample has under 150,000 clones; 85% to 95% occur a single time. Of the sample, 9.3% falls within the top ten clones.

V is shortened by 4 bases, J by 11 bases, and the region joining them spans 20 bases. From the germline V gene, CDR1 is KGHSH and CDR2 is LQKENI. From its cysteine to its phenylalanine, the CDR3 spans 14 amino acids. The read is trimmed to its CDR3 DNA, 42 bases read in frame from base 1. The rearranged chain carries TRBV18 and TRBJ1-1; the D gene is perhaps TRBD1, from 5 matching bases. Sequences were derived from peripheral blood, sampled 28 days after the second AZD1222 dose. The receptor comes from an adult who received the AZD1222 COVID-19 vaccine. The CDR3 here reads CASSQNSGLQRAFF. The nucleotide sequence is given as TGTGCCAGCTCACAGAATTCGGGGCTTCAGAGGGCTTTCTTT.